These 10 T cell receptor beta chains originate from one sample sequenced in a study of tumor-infiltrating lymphocytes in primary liver carcinoma. Researchers drew blood RNA from unsorted whole blood and extracted germline DNA as well. Total RNA (approximately 500 ng) served as template for TCR beta cDNA synthesis primed by a constant-region primer. Sequencing libraries for TCR beta derived from three nested multiplex PCR rounds that used slightly modified ARM-PCR. TRBV1-TRBV30 forward primers paired with a C-beta reverse primer drove the first two PCR rounds, roughly 9 cycles each. Each CDR3 protein gets one entry after TCRdb re-called the multiplex PCR reads with MiXCR. The table has approximately 330,000 distinct CDR3 sequences, 65% seen once. The sequenced sample was peripheral blood. These receptors all stem from a man aged 40-49 years with primary liver carcinoma and hepatitis B virus infection.

This sequence joins TRBV4-3 and TRBJ2-1; 10 bases agree with TRBD2. The CDR3 has 17 residues. Germline CDR1 reads LGHNA; CDR2 reads YSLEER. The V segment lost 1 base and the J segment 4 bases; nucleotides outside the gene matches: 7. DNA of the CDR3: TGCGCCAGCAGCCAAGGTTGGACTAGCGGCCAATACAATGAGCAGTTCTTC. It is translated as CASSQGWTSGQYNEQFF.

The chain combines TRBV6-2 or TRBV6-3 with TRBJ2-7; D possibly corresponds to TRBD2 (6 bases). Deletions cut 5 bases from V and 1 base from J, with 15 bases between. This CDR3 is built from 15 residues. The germline gives CDR1 MNHEY, CDR2 SVGEGT. The CDR3 nucleotides are TGTGCCAGCAGTGGTCAGGGACTCGAGTCCTACGAGCAGTACTTC. This gives the protein CASSGQGLESYEQYF.

A note on this clonotype: The junction departs from germline at one end; a sequencing error may be responsible. The V and J genes are TRBV11-2 and TRBJ2-2; perhaps TRBD1 as D (6 bases). This CDR3 region has 13 residues. Germline V gene sequence: CDR1 SGHAT, CDR2 FQNNGV. CDR3: CASSLQGPGELLF. The CDR3 bases are TGTGCCAGCAGCCTACAGGGACCCGGGGAGCTGCTTTTT. Complete variable domain (other parts from reference TRBV11-2 and TRBJ2-2): EAGVAQSPRYKIIEKRQSVAFWCNPISGHATLYWYQQILGQGPKLLIQFQNNGVVDDSQLPKDRFSAERLKGVDSTLKIQPAKLEDSAVYLCASSLQGPGELLFGEGSRLTVL.

The gene calls are TRBV29-1 and TRBJ2-1; no reliable D call. There are 13 residues in the CDR3. The V and J ends lost 7 bases and 8 bases respectively, with 18 bases between them. Germline V gene lookup returns CDR1 SQVTM and CDR2 ANQGSEA. The CDR3 spells CSGRMGVLDEQFF. The CDR3 DNA follows: TGCAGCGGCAGGATGGGTGTTTTAGATGAGCAGTTCTTC.

CDR3 loop: CASSLGAGSPYGYTF. CDR3 DNA sequence: TGTGCCAGCAGCTTGGGCGCGGGGAGCCCCTATGGCTACACCTTC. The chain has TRBV5-4 and TRBJ1-2, with D unresolved. This CDR3 contains 15 residues. Germline V gives CDR1 SGHNT, CDR2 YYREEE (reference sequence). Between the trimmed V and J ends, which lost 0 bases and 4 bases, there was a span of 13 bases.

With respect to this clonotype: One junction end disagrees with the germline gene, perhaps due to a read error. The chain recombines TRBV4-2 with TRBJ2-2; 8 bases agree with TRBD1. The germline V gene has CDR1 LGHNA and CDR2 YNFKEQ. This CDR3 has 18 amino acids. The CDR3 is CTSSQILVTGDSPGELSF. The CDR3 DNA is TGTACCAGCAGCCAAATACTTGTGACAGGGGATTCCCCCGGGGAGCTGTCTTTT.

The chain recombines TRBV11-2 with TRBJ2-1; no clear D. CDR3 size: 15 residues. The V gene's germline CDR1 is SGHAT and CDR2 FQNNGV. Here the CDR3 DNA reads TGTGTCAGGAGCTTCTCTAGTATCCTCTCCCATGAGCAGTTCTTC. Protein: CVRSFSSILSHEQFF.

The chain links TRBV11-2 to TRBJ2-3, with D possibly called TRBD1 or TRBD2 (5 bases each). Trimming left V 4 bases short and J 11 bases short, with 25 bases between. The CDR3 sequence is 16 residues long. CDR1 SGHAT and CDR2 FQNNGV come from the germline V gene. The CDR3, as DNA: TGTGCCAGCAGCTATCATATGGGGGTACACACATATATGCAGTATTTT. Protein: CASSYHMGVHTYMQYF.

As concerns this clonotype: This may be a read error, as it is one base from a much larger clone. V gene TRBV2 combines with J gene TRBJ2-4; 10 bases map to TRBD2. The germline V gene has CDR1 SNHLY and CDR2 FYNNEI. V was pared by 10 bases and J by 0 bases, with 6 bases of the junction left unmatched. CDR3 length: 15 amino acids. CDR3 loop: CATALAGVAKNIQYF. CDR3 bases: TGTGCCACCGCCCTAGCGGGGGTAGCCAAAAACATTCAGTACTTC.

In the case of this clonotype: A much larger clone sits a single nucleotide away, making a read error possible. The chain joins TRBV30 to TRBJ2-7; D is possibly TRBD1 (6 bases). The CDR3 loop spans 13 amino acids. V lost 4 bases to trimming and J lost 3 bases, with 13 bases between them. Germline CDR1 GTSNPN, CDR2 SVGIG (reference sequence). For the CDR3, the DNA is TGTGCCTGGAAAGCGGCAGGGGACTACGAGCAGTACTTC. It specifies CAWKAAGDYEQYF.